This entry features one T cell receptor (beta chain) sequence. These data are taken from a study of blood T cell repertoires in COVID-19. The data were produced by immunoSEQ multiplex PCR, yet TCRdb's version contains in-frame clones alone and is incomplete. The data show a few hundred thousand clones, 75% to 85% seen once. Per the germline V gene, CDR1 is SNHLY and CDR2 is FYNNEI. V was pared by 0 bases and J by 1 base, with 10 bases between. The CDR3 spans 15 residues. This chain joins TRBV2 and TRBJ2-7; D might be TRBD2 (5 bases). Sequenced: peripheral blood. The sequence derives from a human donor in a cohort sampled during active COVID-19. CDR3: CASSEARGLSYEQYF. CDR3 DNA sequence: TGTGCCAGCAGTGAAGCTAGAGGGTTATCCTACGAGCAGTACTTC.